This entry features one TCR beta chain sequence. There are many counts of this clonotype. This receptor's antigen is unknown. Base qualities are not at hand, and no much larger clone is one base apart. This sample was taken from a study of neurological immune-mediated disorders (dated by TCRdb to about 2019). With regard to the full study: Among the 34 multiple sclerosis patients, relapsing-remitting MS accounted for some 30 and secondary progressive MS accounted for 3. The study compared peripheral blood TCR-beta repertoires of HTLV-I-associated myelopathy (HAM/TSP) patients, multiple sclerosis patients and healthy controls using UMI-based sequencing. Alongside PBMC samples, the set of about 100 TCR-beta libraries contained longitudinal samples, technical triplicates, and paired CD4+ and CD8+ T-cell subsets that had been sorted. The cohort comprised some 71 subjects: some 14 HAM/TSP patients, 35 or so multiple sclerosis patients and around 20 healthy controls. The research as a whole found: Across subjects, expanded clones never shared an identical CDR3 amino acid sequence, which suggests that the TCR-beta repertoires in every group were private. TCR clonal expansion was greatest in HAM/TSP patients and smallest in MS patients, who ranked below even healthy controls. In phylogenetic analysis, the repertoires of 18 of 34 MS patients grouped into a cluster of related CDR3 sequences, which suggests a possible signature at the repertoire level. The MS cluster showed no association with clinical or MRI features, and the authors stated that larger cohorts are needed.

cDNA was synthesized by template-switch 5'RACE using a primer carrying a 10-nucleotide random unique molecular identifier by which each TCR transcript was tagged. Each sequencing run produced over 190 million TCR-beta sequences covering 15-18 subjects. The RNeasy kit was used to extract total RNA. The KAPA Real-time Library Amplification kit was used to amplify TCR-beta VDJ regions with primers for the TCR constant region and the 5'RACE anchor. Sample indexes and Illumina adaptors were added in a first PCR, and a second PCR then increased library yield. After purification with Ampure beads, the TCR product of roughly 650 bp was size-selected on a 2% E-gel SizeSelection system. Before pooling, libraries had their quality checked on a Bioanalyzer, their concentration measured with Qubit, and their quantity determined with the Kapa Library Quantification kit. An Illumina HiSeq 2500 was used to sequence the libraries paired-end at 2 x 150 bp. To increase sequence diversity, about 24-32% phiX was spiked into each library pool. For the original study's pipeline: The quality-filtered reads were processed with the UMI-based MiGEC pipeline, whose error correction step removed more than 80% of the raw TCR sequences. IMGT germline references were used for aligning VDJ genes, and each clonotype was defined as a unique CDR3 amino acid sequence together with its V-J genes. Clonal expansion, Shannon diversity and CDR3 relatedness (CalcPairwiseDistances, ClusterSamples) were evaluated with VDJtools, and phylogenetic trees were built with CLCbio workbench. A clone was classed as expanded if it had 8 or more unique UMIs, a cutoff based on coefficient-of-variation modelling across technical triplicates. Through fastp at Q25 and MiXCR, TCRdb rebuilt clones from the public reads, retaining in-frame beta chains. Rows are combined by CDR3 protein, so each entry shows the most common genes and DNA. It is TCRdb's table, rather than the study itself, that gives the V and J calls and clone size. This sample lists 65,000 to 80,000 distinct CDR3 sequences; roughly 4.4% were detected once. The ten largest account for 2.2% of the sample.

For the unsorted PBMC libraries, 2 million PBMCs were stored in RNAlater at -80 degrees C until RNA extraction and were used to generate the libraries. The multiple sclerosis patients were enrolled in a US clinical protocol that evaluated disease progression with magnetic resonance imaging. Peripheral blood was subjected to Ficoll-Hypaque density gradient centrifugation to isolate PBMCs, which were then cryopreserved in liquid nitrogen. This sequence originates from a woman aged 70-85 years with multiple sclerosis. The source material was PBMCs.

This receptor carries the CDR3 CSARDYPDTQYF. The nucleotides read TGCAGTGCTAGAGATTACCCAGATACGCAGTATTTT. The rearrangement combines TRBV20-1 with TRBJ2-3, with the D gene not clear enough to name. CDR1 and CDR2 are drawn from the germline V gene (reference sequence): DFQATT, SNEGSKA. CDR3 length: 12 amino acids, cysteine to phenylalanine. Only the CDR3 portion is preserved as DNA: 36 bases, with reading frame beginning at the first base. V loses 0 bases, J loses 4 bases, and the germline ends lie 5 bases apart.